This TCR beta chain emerged from a study of blood T cells in healthy people across ages. The study's findings and limits: As age increased, TCR beta diversity per million T cells fell in a roughly linear fashion. Unsorted PBMCs blocked a conclusive comparison of naive and antigen-experienced cells.

Germline CDR1 SGHTA, CDR2 FQGNSA. V shed 8 bases and J 3 bases; nucleotides not matched to a gene: 4. The CDR3 has 14 amino acids. It was with a sample-barcoded 5' primer and a J-beta primer mix that a second PCR of about 6 to 12 cycles was run. One entry per CDR3 protein results from TCRdb running MiXCR on the 5' RACE reads. The data contain approximately 790,000 distinct CDR3 sequences, around 68% of them singletons. This clonotype was seen a few times. Its antigen remains unidentified. Source material: blood. The chain carries TRBV7-2 and TRBJ1-4, with 9 bases matching TRBD1. The clonotype originates from a man aged 25 to 45 in good health. CDR3 amino acids: CASWGQGANEKLFF. DNA of the CDR3: TGTGCCAGCTGGGGACAGGGCGCTAATGAAAAACTGTTTTTT.